This T cell receptor beta chain comes out of a study of technical replicates of blood from several donors. Trimming left V 2 bases short and J 2 bases short, with 22 bases between. Germline V CDR1 and CDR2: SGHNT, YENEEA. There are 19 residues in the CDR3. The data were produced by immunoSEQ multiplex PCR, yet TCRdb's version contains in-frame clones alone and is incomplete. Of tens of thousands of clones listed, 92% are singletons. The sample comprised T cells isolated from PBMCs. This clonotype was obtained from a human donor in good health. The gene calls are TRBV11-3 and TRBJ2-1; a possible D gene is TRBD1 (5 bases). CDR3 residues: CASSLTWGPADGTYNEQFF. CDR3 DNA sequence: TGTGCCAGCAGCTTAACCTGGGGCCCGGCAGACGGAACCTACAATGAGCAGTTCTTC.